Listed below are T cell receptor beta chains from one sample, sequenced in a study of T cell responses to AZD1222 COVID-19 vaccine. Measured with immunoSEQ multiplex PCR; TCRdb has only the in-frame clones, and not every one. The data hold over 150,000 clones, with roughly 90% observed a single time. Sequenced material: peripheral blood, taken 28 days after the second AZD1222 dose. Source of these receptors: an adult who received the AZD1222 COVID-19 vaccine. Both conserved end residues are part of each CDR3. The D gene is left open where the match is weak. Expanded clones are given a class, and other clones once, few, many or no size at all.

TRBJ2-5,-,-,TRBV6-5,CASSYPPTQYF,TGTGCCAGCAGTTACCCCCCCACCCAGTACTTC
TRBJ1-1,-,-,TRBV18,CASSPPHGGMNTEAFF,TGTGCCAGCTCACCTCCGCATGGGGGAATGAACACTGAAGCTTTCTTT
TRBJ1-2,TRBD1,-,TRBV5-1,CASSSGTDYVDYGYTF,TGCGCCAGCAGCTCCGGGACAGATTATGTGGACTATGGCTACACCTTC
TRBJ1-6,-,-,TRBV12-3/TRBV12-4,CASSLNSPLHF,TGTGCCAGCAGTTTAAATTCACCCCTCCACTTT
TRBJ2-2,-,once,TRBV7-9,CAILNTGELFF,TGTGCCATCTTAAACACCGGGGAGCTGTTTTTT
TRBJ1-2,-,-,TRBV30,CAWSVLEGDRNYGYTF,TGTGCCTGGAGTGTACTGGAGGGAGACAGAAACTATGGCTACACCTTC
TRBJ2-3,TRBD1,-,TRBV5-8,CASSFEGAAGTDTQYF,TGTGCCAGCAGCTTCGAGGGGGCGGCTGGCACAGATACGCAGTATTTT
TRBJ2-7,TRBD1,once,TRBV5-1,CASSQSTGGLGYEQYF,TGCGCCAGCAGCCAGTCGACAGGGGGCTTAGGGTACGAGCAGTACTTC
TRBJ1-4,-,-,TRBV2,CASSEGGRGREKLFF,TGTGCCAGCAGTGAAGGAGGCAGGGGAAGGGAAAAACTGTTTTTT
TRBJ2-1,-,-,TRBV27,CASSFSGRIYNEQFF,TGTGCCAGCAGTTTTTCGGGACGGATTTACAATGAGCAGTTCTTC
TRBJ1-5,-,-,TRBV4-2,CASSQEMGRGYQPQHF,TGTGCCAGCAGCCAAGAAATGGGGAGAGGTTATCAGCCCCAGCATTTT
TRBJ2-5,-,-,TRBV3-1/TRBV3-2,CASSPRAYVRTRGGEVETQYF,TGTGCCAGCAGCCCCCGCGCTTACGTACGGACTAGAGGGGGGGAGGTGGAGACCCAGTACTTC
TRBJ2-7,TRBD2,once,TRBV7-2,CASSLATSGPPYEQYF,TGTGCCAGCAGCTTGGCGACTAGCGGGCCCCCCTACGAGCAGTACTTC
TRBJ1-1,TRBD1,-,TRBV18,CASSKDRGLNTEAFF,TGTGCCAGCTCAAAGGACAGGGGATTGAACACTGAAGCTTTCTTT
TRBJ1-1,-,-,TRBV6-6,CASSYRIEAFF,TGTGCCAGCAGCTACAGGATTGAAGCTTTCTTT
TRBJ2-3,TRBD1,-,TRBV5-1,CASSLKRDGGQGADTQYF,TGCGCCAGCAGCTTGAAGAGAGACGGGGGACAGGGCGCAGATACGCAGTATTTT
TRBJ1-3,-,-,TRBV5-1,CASSQYLRPNSGNTIYF,TGCGCCAGCAGCCAATACCTTAGACCAAACTCTGGAAACACCATATATTTT
TRBJ1-6,-,-,TRBV30,CAWRAWKDRSYNSPLHF,TGTGCCTGGAGAGCCTGGAAGGACCGGAGCTATAATTCACCCCTCCACTTT
TRBJ1-1,-,few,TRBV6-2/TRBV6-3,CASSPGLEAFF,TGTGCCAGCAGCCCGGGGCTTGAAGCTTTCTTT
TRBJ1-2,-,-,TRBV29-1,CSVEMWEGNYGYTF,TGCAGCGTTGAAATGTGGGAGGGGAACTATGGCTACACCTTC
TRBJ1-1,TRBD1,few,TRBV4-1,CASSQSNRGQEYAEAFF,TGCGCCAGCAGCCAATCGAATAGGGGACAGGAATACGCTGAAGCTTTCTTT
TRBJ1-1,-,-,TRBV7-2,CASRRQVNTEAFF,TGTGCCAGCAGGCGACAGGTGAACACTGAAGCTTTCTTT
TRBJ2-7,TRBD1,-,TRBV10-3,CAIRSRDRGPEQYF,TGTGCCATCAGATCCCGGGACAGGGGGCCGGAGCAGTACTTC
TRBJ1-3,-,-,TRBV6-1,CASSEVSPDIGNTIYF,TGTGCCAGCAGTGAAGTTTCCCCAGATATTGGAAACACCATATATTTT
TRBJ2-1,-,-,TRBV5-1,CASTVTGVGNEQFF,TGCGCCAGCACGGTAACCGGGGTGGGCAATGAGCAGTTCTTC
TRBJ2-7,-,-,TRBV6-5,CASSYSSAFSYEQYF,TGTGCCAGCAGTTACTCGAGTGCTTTCTCCTACGAGCAGTACTTC
TRBJ2-7,-,-,TRBV4-2,CASSPNPRGGYEQYF,TGTGCCAGCAGCCCCAACCCCAGGGGTGGCTACGAGCAGTACTTC
TRBJ2-5,-,-,TRBV4-3,CASSQDHAVGETQYF,TGCGCCAGCAGCCAAGATCACGCCGTTGGAGAGACCCAGTACTTC
TRBJ2-7,-,-,TRBV28,CASSLDSSYEQYF,TGTGCCAGCAGTTTGGACTCGTCCTACGAGCAGTACTTC
TRBJ1-2,TRBD1,-,TRBV4-2,CASSQDLRGKSFYGYTF,TGTGCCAGCAGCCAAGATCTCAGGGGGAAAAGTTTTTATGGCTACACCTTC
TRBJ1-2,-,-,TRBV29-1,CSVGASVQGYTF,TGCAGCGTTGGGGCCTCAGTTCAGGGCTACACCTTC
TRBJ2-7,TRBD1,-,TRBV29-1,CSVGVTGFEQYF,TGCAGCGTTGGGGTGACAGGGTTCGAGCAGTACTTC
TRBJ1-1,TRBD1,few,TRBV11-1,CASSLDRGNTEAFF,TGTGCCAGCAGCTTGGACAGGGGGAACACTGAAGCTTTCTTT
TRBJ2-1,-,-,TRBV7-9,CASSLTNLGNNEQFF,TGTGCCAGCAGCTTGACCAATCTGGGCAACAATGAGCAGTTCTTC
TRBJ2-3,-,-,TRBV5-1,CASSTGTIGRTFTDTQYF,TGCGCCAGCAGCACCGGAACTATAGGACGGACCTTCACAGATACGCAGTATTTT
TRBJ2-3,TRBD2,few,TRBV10-3,CAMGTSETDTQYF,TGTGCCATGGGGACTAGTGAGACAGATACGCAGTATTTT
TRBJ2-7,-,once,TRBV6-5,CASTPGPYYEQYF,TGTGCCAGCACCCCAGGCCCTTACTACGAGCAGTACTTC
TRBJ1-5,-,-,TRBV19,CASSRTGPFNNQPQHF,TGTGCCAGTAGTCGAACGGGGCCCTTTAACAATCAGCCCCAGCATTTT
TRBJ2-1,-,few,TRBV4-2,CASSQDLWGGFNEQFF,TGTGCCAGCAGCCAAGATCTGTGGGGGGGCTTCAATGAGCAGTTCTTC
TRBJ1-2,-,once,TRBV19,CASSIERSGNGYTF,TGTGCCAGTAGTATTGAGAGGTCAGGGAATGGCTACACCTTC
TRBJ2-1,-,-,TRBV10-3,CAISEKGGLEQFF,TGTGCCATCAGCGAAAAAGGCGGGCTGGAGCAGTTCTTC
TRBJ2-1,TRBD2,-,TRBV5-1,CASRELAGDNEQFF,TGCGCCAGCAGGGAACTAGCGGGGGACAATGAGCAGTTCTTC
TRBJ1-1,-,-,TRBV11-2,CASSPPRSANTEAFF,TGTGCCAGCAGCCCCCCGAGGAGTGCGAACACTGAAGCTTTCTTT
TRBJ2-1,-,-,TRBV6-2/TRBV6-3,CASSYMGAGNEQFF,TGTGCCAGCAGTTACATGGGGGCCGGCAATGAGCAGTTCTTC
TRBJ2-1,TRBD2,-,TRBV19,CASSPTSGFYNEQFF,TGTGCCAGTAGCCCGACTAGCGGTTTCTACAATGAGCAGTTCTTC
TRBJ2-2,-,-,TRBV4-1,CASGYTGELFF,TGCGCCAGCGGGTATACCGGGGAGCTGTTTTTT
TRBJ2-7,TRBD1,-,TRBV6-6,CASSPLDRGSYEQYF,TGTGCCAGCAGTCCGTTGGACAGGGGAAGCTACGAGCAGTACTTC
TRBJ2-1,TRBD2,-,TRBV5-1,CASSLYGGVDEQFF,TGCGCCAGCAGCTTGTACGGGGGGGTCGATGAGCAGTTCTTC
TRBJ2-7,-,once,TRBV19,CASSPLGQTLPYEQYF,TGTGCCAGTAGTCCCCTCGGACAGACCCTTCCCTACGAGCAGTACTTC
TRBJ2-2,-,-,TRBV9,CASSVTPYTGELFF,TGTGCCAGCAGCGTAACCCCCTACACCGGGGAGCTGTTTTTT
TRBJ2-3,TRBD2,-,TRBV2,CASSRGGPLTDTQYF,TGTGCCAGCAGCCGGGGGGGTCCCCTCACGGATACGCAGTATTTT
TRBJ1-6,-,-,TRBV6-5,CASSFLPGSYNSPLHF,TGTGCCAGCAGTTTCCTTCCGGGCTCCTATAATTCACCCCTCCACTTT
TRBJ2-7,-,-,TRBV6-5,CASSYGGSGYEQYF,TGTGCCAGCAGTTACGGGGGGAGCGGCTACGAGCAGTACTTC